The rows below give T cell receptor beta chains drawn from one sample of a study of T cells in Graves' hyperthyroidism and ophthalmopathy. TCRdb re-called the multiplex PCR reads through MiXCR, storing one row per CDR3 protein. The sample carries around 300,000 distinct CDR3 sequences, about an eighth recorded once. Sequencing used blood. These TCRs come from a woman in her 30s with Graves' hyperthyroidism that later progressed to Graves' ophthalmopathy. CDR3s include the opening cysteine and the closing phenylalanine or tryptophan. The D gene is left open where the match is weak. Size is stated for part of the rows, as once, few or many counts, or as a class when the clone is expanded.

CDR3aa: CASSITSGFSTDTQYF; CDR3nt: TGTGCCAGTAGTATAACTAGCGGGTTTAGCACAGATACGCAGTATTTT; abundance: few; d_gene: TRBD2; v_gene: TRBV19; j_gene: TRBJ2-3
CDR3aa: CSARDPTGNTGELFF; CDR3nt: TGCAGTGCTAGAGACCCGACGGGGAACACCGGGGAGCTGTTTTTT; abundance: many; d_gene: -; v_gene: TRBV20-1; j_gene: TRBJ2-2
CDR3aa: CASSPPGLAVLQETQYF; CDR3nt: TGTGCCAGCAGTCCCCCGGGGTTAGCGGTACTCCAAGAGACCCAGTACTTC; abundance: -; d_gene: -; v_gene: TRBV6-1; j_gene: TRBJ2-5
CDR3aa: CASSVLSTDTQYF; CDR3nt: TGTGCCAGCAGCGTCCTAAGCACAGATACGCAGTATTTT; abundance: few; d_gene: -; v_gene: TRBV9; j_gene: TRBJ2-3
CDR3aa: CASRKRTGEGEQYF; CDR3nt: TGTGCCAGCAGGAAAAGGACAGGGGAGGGCGAGCAGTACTTC; abundance: many; d_gene: TRBD1; v_gene: TRBV2; j_gene: TRBJ2-7
CDR3aa: CASSQWTRNSNEQFF; CDR3nt: TGTGCCAGCAGCCAATGGACTAGGAATTCGAATGAGCAGTTCTTC; abundance: many; d_gene: TRBD2; v_gene: TRBV3-1; j_gene: TRBJ2-1
CDR3aa: CASSEAVASGANVLTF; CDR3nt: TGTGCCAGCAGTGAAGCTGTCGCCTCTGGGGCCAACGTCCTGACTTTC; abundance: many; d_gene: -; v_gene: TRBV2; j_gene: TRBJ2-6
CDR3aa: CAITDRYTGELFF; CDR3nt: TGTGCCATCACGGACAGATACACCGGGGAGCTGTTTTTT; abundance: few; d_gene: -; v_gene: TRBV10-3; j_gene: TRBJ2-2
CDR3aa: CSAPIDSSEAFF; CDR3nt: TGCAGTGCTCCGATTGACAGCTCAGAAGCTTTCTTT; abundance: many; d_gene: -; v_gene: TRBV20-1; j_gene: TRBJ1-1
CDR3aa: CAISDRLAGLTLGEQFF; CDR3nt: TGTGCCATCAGTGACCGATTAGCGGGACTTACCCTGGGGGAGCAGTTCTTC; abundance: many; d_gene: TRBD2; v_gene: TRBV10-3; j_gene: TRBJ2-1
CDR3aa: CASSSFYEQYF; CDR3nt: TGTGCCAGCAGTTCCTTCTACGAGCAGTACTTC; abundance: many; d_gene: -; v_gene: TRBV28; j_gene: TRBJ2-7
CDR3aa: CASSLGPSYNEQFF; CDR3nt: TGTGCCAGCAGCTTGGGACCCTCCTACAATGAGCAGTTCTTC; abundance: many; d_gene: -; v_gene: TRBV7-9; j_gene: TRBJ2-1
CDR3aa: CSVDLGPYYGYTF; CDR3nt: TGCAGCGTTGATCTGGGACCCTACTATGGCTACACCTTC; abundance: many; d_gene: -; v_gene: TRBV29-1; j_gene: TRBJ1-2
CDR3aa: CASSRSASGSSEQFF; CDR3nt: TGTGCCAGCAGCAGGTCGGCTAGCGGGAGCTCGGAGCAGTTCTTC; abundance: many; d_gene: TRBD2; v_gene: TRBV6-1; j_gene: TRBJ2-1
CDR3aa: CASSLQGSGGHEQYF; CDR3nt: TGTGCCAGCAGCCTTCAAGGGAGTGGGGGCCACGAGCAGTACTTC; abundance: many; d_gene: -; v_gene: TRBV7-9; j_gene: TRBJ2-7
CDR3aa: CASSLRTGDEAFF; CDR3nt: TGTGCCAGTAGTCTCCGGACGGGGGACGAAGCTTTCTTT; abundance: -; d_gene: -; v_gene: TRBV19; j_gene: TRBJ1-1
CDR3aa: CASSAHTGQSYEQYF; CDR3nt: TGTGCCAGCAGTGCCCACACCGGCCAGAGCTACGAGCAGTACTTC; abundance: many; d_gene: -; v_gene: TRBV28; j_gene: TRBJ2-7
CDR3aa: CVSSERGTALNTEAFF; CDR3nt: TGTGTCAGCAGCGAGAGAGGGACAGCTTTGAACACTGAAGCTTTCTTT; abundance: -; d_gene: TRBD1; v_gene: TRBV9; j_gene: TRBJ1-1
CDR3aa: CASSYSPGARGETQYF; CDR3nt: TGTGCCAGCAGTTACTCACCGGGGGCTAGGGGAGAGACCCAGTACTTC; abundance: many; d_gene: -; v_gene: TRBV6-5; j_gene: TRBJ2-5
CDR3aa: CSAGWGASGRGDEQFF; CDR3nt: TGCAGTGCCGGATGGGGCGCTAGCGGGAGGGGGGATGAGCAGTTCTTC; abundance: many; d_gene: TRBD2; v_gene: TRBV20-1; j_gene: TRBJ2-1
CDR3aa: CASSLRGRAADTQYF; CDR3nt: TGTGCCAGCAGCTTACGGGGGAGGGCAGCAGATACGCAGTATTTT; abundance: -; d_gene: TRBD2; v_gene: TRBV5-4; j_gene: TRBJ2-3
CDR3aa: CASSHAGTSGRAPETQYF; CDR3nt: TGCGCCAGCAGCCACGCCGGGACTAGCGGGAGGGCCCCCGAGACCCAGTACTTC; abundance: few; d_gene: TRBD2; v_gene: TRBV4-1; j_gene: TRBJ2-5
CDR3aa: CASSYGGEDTEAFF; CDR3nt: TGTGCCAGCAGTTACGGGGGCGAAGACACTGAAGCTTTCTTT; abundance: many; d_gene: -; v_gene: TRBV6-2/TRBV6-3; j_gene: TRBJ1-1
CDR3aa: CAISESGHTEAFF; CDR3nt: TGTGCCATCAGTGAAAGTGGCCATACTGAAGCTTTCTTT; abundance: many; d_gene: -; v_gene: TRBV10-3; j_gene: TRBJ1-1
CDR3aa: CASSVGVSNQPQHF; CDR3nt: TGTGCCAGCAGTGTGGGGGTTAGCAATCAGCCCCAGCATTTT; abundance: many; d_gene: -; v_gene: TRBV2; j_gene: TRBJ1-5
CDR3aa: CATSDYGTSANNEQFF; CDR3nt: TGTGCCACCAGTGACTACGGGACTAGCGCCAACAATGAGCAGTTCTTC; abundance: many; d_gene: TRBD2; v_gene: TRBV24-1; j_gene: TRBJ2-1
CDR3aa: CASSDRFVRGINTEAFF; CDR3nt: TGTGCCAGCAGTGACAGGTTTGTGCGGGGGATAAACACTGAAGCTTTCTTT; abundance: few; d_gene: -; v_gene: TRBV6-4; j_gene: TRBJ1-1
CDR3aa: CASSPKGDQAGGELFF; CDR3nt: TGCGCCAGCAGCCCTAAAGGAGACCAGGCCGGGGGGGAGCTGTTTTTT; abundance: many; d_gene: -; v_gene: TRBV5-1; j_gene: TRBJ2-2
CDR3aa: CASSQLNTEAFF; CDR3nt: TGTGCCAGTAGTCAGCTGAACACTGAAGCTTTCTTT; abundance: few; d_gene: -; v_gene: TRBV19; j_gene: TRBJ1-1
CDR3aa: CASSPRRTGAYEQYF; CDR3nt: TGTGCCAGCAGTCCACGCCGGACAGGAGCCTACGAGCAGTACTTC; abundance: -; d_gene: TRBD1; v_gene: TRBV28; j_gene: TRBJ2-7
CDR3aa: CASSASGFEQYF; CDR3nt: TGTGCCAGCAGCGCATCGGGGTTCGAGCAGTACTTC; abundance: many; d_gene: -; v_gene: TRBV6-1; j_gene: TRBJ2-7
CDR3aa: CASEDTSITNTGELFF; CDR3nt: TGTGCCAGCGAGGACACTTCTATTACGAACACCGGGGAGCTGTTTTTT; abundance: many; d_gene: -; v_gene: TRBV2; j_gene: TRBJ2-2
CDR3aa: CASSPFVTDTQYF; CDR3nt: TGTGCCAGCTCACCATTCGTCACAGATACGCAGTATTTT; abundance: many; d_gene: -; v_gene: TRBV18; j_gene: TRBJ2-3
CDR3aa: CASSGTSGALGGNEQFF; CDR3nt: TGCGCCAGCAGCGGGACTAGCGGAGCCTTGGGTGGGAATGAGCAGTTCTTC; abundance: many; d_gene: TRBD2; v_gene: TRBV5-1; j_gene: TRBJ2-1
CDR3aa: CASRTGGSYNEQFF; CDR3nt: TGTGCCAGCCGAACAGGGGGCTCTTACAATGAGCAGTTCTTC; abundance: many; d_gene: TRBD1; v_gene: TRBV7-9; j_gene: TRBJ2-1
CDR3aa: CASSISIGNEQFF; CDR3nt: TGTGCCAGTAGTATCTCGATCGGCAATGAGCAGTTCTTC; abundance: few; d_gene: -; v_gene: TRBV19; j_gene: TRBJ2-1
CDR3aa: CAISPTSGRASEQYF; CDR3nt: TGTGCCATCAGCCCGACTAGCGGGAGGGCCAGCGAGCAGTACTTC; abundance: many; d_gene: TRBD2; v_gene: TRBV10-3; j_gene: TRBJ2-7
CDR3aa: CSVQGPYEQYF; CDR3nt: TGCAGCGTCCAGGGCCCCTACGAGCAGTACTTC; abundance: many; d_gene: -; v_gene: TRBV29-1; j_gene: TRBJ2-7
CDR3aa: CATSDLLGGEQFF; CDR3nt: TGTGCCACCAGTGATTTGCTGGGGGGTGAGCAGTTCTTC; abundance: many; d_gene: -; v_gene: TRBV24-1; j_gene: TRBJ2-1
CDR3aa: CASSPGLGGVSYEQYF; CDR3nt: TGTGCCAGCAGCCCCGGTCTTGGGGGAGTCTCCTACGAGCAGTACTTC; abundance: many; d_gene: -; v_gene: TRBV7-9; j_gene: TRBJ2-7
CDR3aa: CASSSRLRQGSNQPQHF; CDR3nt: TGTGCCAGCAGTTCCCGGCTCAGGCAGGGCAGCAATCAGCCCCAGCATTTT; abundance: few; d_gene: -; v_gene: TRBV28; j_gene: TRBJ1-5
CDR3aa: CASSNGNTIYF; CDR3nt: TGTGCCAGCAGCAATGGAAACACCATATATTTT; abundance: many; d_gene: -; v_gene: TRBV7-6; j_gene: TRBJ1-3